This T cell receptor (beta chain) appears in the sequencing data of a study of a mutant IDH1 vaccine in newly diagnosed glioma. The wider study: Vaccination began 4-6 weeks post radiotherapy alone, or with temozolomide cycles. Beforehand, treatment had been radiotherapy, temozolomide, or both; the majority received both. Averaging 40.4 years of age, treated patients were around 62% male and about 38% female.

Method: immunoSEQ multiplex PCR; TCRdb's copy keeps in-frame clones and lacks some. The table records tens of thousands of clones, 84% of them present only once. Note on this clone: The target antigen is unknown.

Time point indicated: week 23, last vaccination. Vaccination comprised doses that each held 300 ug of mutant IDH1 20-mer peptide, plus topical imiquimod. The starting material was PBMCs, obtained from a glioma patient whose treatment included an IDH1 peptide vaccine. This TCR derives from a man aged 18 to 30 with glioma.

Here the CDR3 reads CASSQAGTTNEKLFF. For the CDR3, the DNA is TGCGCCAGCAGCCAAGCCGGGACAACTAATGAAAAACTGTTTTTT. The chain has TRBV4-3 and TRBJ1-4; no reliable D call. Germline V lookup: CDR1 LGHNA, CDR2 YSLEER. This CDR3 has 15 amino acids. V was trimmed by 1 base and J by 0 bases, leaving 6 bases between them.